This T cell receptor beta chain was sequenced during a study of CD8+CD57+ T cells in acquired aplastic anemia. Findings of the study overall: Both patients and controls carried the same twenty-nine CD8+ CDR3 sequences. Patients and controls were not found to differ significantly in CD8+ Simpson's diversity.

The CDR3 sequence is 15 residues long. Germline V lookup: CDR1 SGHTA, CDR2 FQGTGA. Trimming removed 3 bases from V and 5 bases from J; junction bases left unmatched: 7. This clonotype was found a few times. The antigen remains unidentified. Profiling that covered TCR beta VDJ and CDR3 relied on genomic DNA as its template. TCRdb ran MiXCR on the reads and lists one entry per CDR3 protein. In the table there are 250,000 to 300,000 distinct CDR3 sequences, approximately 57% of which are singletons. The gene calls are TRBV7-3 and TRBJ2-5; the match to TRBD2 covers 9 bases. The clonotype originates from a human donor with severe aplastic anemia or a healthy control (not recorded which). Material for sequencing was sorted CD4+, CD8+, or CD8+CD57+ T cells (not recorded which) from PBMCs. For the CDR3, the DNA is TGTGCCAGCAGCTTTAGCGGGAGTAACTTGGAGACCCAGTACTTC. Translation gives CASSFSGSNLETQYF.